A single sample is the source of the 10 T cell receptor beta chains below, sequenced in a study of T cell responses to AZD1222 COVID-19 vaccine. Sequencing was performed with immunoSEQ multiplex PCR; in TCRdb, only in-frame clones are kept and a portion is missing. The sample has 120,000 or so clones, more than 70% seen once; the top ten hold about 1.6%. The material sequenced was peripheral blood, taken on day 0 of AZD1222 vaccination. The receptor set was obtained from an adult in good health.

The rearrangement joins TRBV28 to TRBJ2-1; possible D gene TRBD1, 6 bases. Trimming cost V 3 bases and J 7 bases, with 10 bases left between them. The CDR3 is 13 residues long. Germline V gives CDR1 MDHEN, CDR2 SYDVKM. CDR3 DNA sequence: TGTGCCAGCAGTTTTTTAAGGGGGAATGAGCAGTTCTTC. Translation: CASSFLRGNEQFF.

This chain connects TRBV9 to TRBJ2-5; no clear D gene. The length of the CDR3 is 14 residues. Trimming cost V 3 bases and J 4 bases, with 13 bases left between them. Germline lookup yields CDR1 SGDLS and CDR2 YYNGEE. CDR3: CASSDRPVGETQYF. CDR3 nucleotides: TGTGCCAGCAGCGATCGTCCTGTAGGAGAGACCCAGTACTTC.

This clone was observed once. The chain uses TRBV11-3 and TRBJ1-3; D uncertain. The length of the CDR3 is 15 residues. Per germline, CDR1 SGHNT and CDR2 YENEEA. V lost 7 bases to trimming and J lost 1 base, with 14 bases between them. CDR3 in amino acids: CASTIDVLSGNTIYF. CDR3 in DNA: TGTGCCAGCACCATAGACGTGCTGTCTGGAAACACCATATATTTT.

This clone turned up a few times. The V and J genes are TRBV3-1 (or the pseudogene TRBV3-2) and TRBJ2-1, with D hard to call. The V and J ends lost 4 bases and 3 bases respectively, with 10 bases between them. Germline-derived CDR1 and CDR2 are LGHDT and YNNKEL (reference sequence). This CDR3 region has 14 residues. The CDR3: CASSPRPNYNEQFF. As DNA, the CDR3 is TGTGCCAGCAGCCCCAGACCTAACTACAATGAGCAGTTCTTC.

This sequence joins TRBV7-2 and TRBJ2-1, with no clear D. The V gene lost 3 bases and the J gene lost 6 bases, with 6 bases spanning the gap. CDR3 length: 12 residues. Germline-derived CDR1 and CDR2 are SGHTA and FQGNSA. DNA for the CDR3: TGTGCCAGCAGCTTTGGCAGCAATGAGCAGTTCTTC. This gives the protein CASSFGSNEQFF.

J is TRBJ1-6 and V is TRBV9, with unresolved D. With 0 bases removed from V and 7 bases from J, the gap between germline ends came to 14 bases. CDR3 size: 16 residues. Germline V CDR1 and CDR2: SGDLS, YYNGEE. The CDR3 coding sequence is TGTGCCAGCAGCGTAGAACCGGGGAGCCCCAATTCACCCCTCCACTTT. This sequence encodes CASSVEPGSPNSPLHF.

The V call is TRBV21-1, the J call TRBJ2-7; TRBD2 is the table's D call, not checked against the DNA. TRBV21-1 is described as a pseudogene. This CDR3 is 18 amino acids long. This chain's CDR3 is CASSEPTGEKGPRREQYF. DNA for the CDR3: TGTGCCAGCAGTGAACCTACGGGGGAAAAGGGACCACGGCGAGAGCAGTACTTC.

This chain joins TRBV7-9 and TRBJ2-7; D is possibly TRBD2 (6 bases). There are 14 residues in the CDR3. Trimming left V 1 base short and J 5 bases short, with 12 bases between. The germline CDR1 and CDR2 sequences are SEHNR and FQNEAQ (reference sequence). CDR3 loop: CASSLGNQRDEQYF. Written as DNA, the CDR3 is TGTGCCAGCAGCTTAGGGAACCAGCGGGACGAGCAGTACTTC.

This chain connects TRBV2 to TRBJ2-7; possibly TRBD2 for D (6 bases). The CDR3 spans 15 residues. Trimming left V 8 bases short and J 2 bases short, with 19 bases between. CDR1 is SNHLY, CDR2 FYNNEI, per germline. The CDR3 nucleotides are TGTGCCAGCGGTACGGGGGTATCGGGGGCCTACGAGCAGTACTTC. It encodes CASGTGVSGAYEQYF.

The sample holds one count of this clone. The CDR3 bases are TGTGCCAGCAGCTCGGGACAGGGTAATGAAAAACTGTTTTTT. Translating gives CASSSGQGNEKLFF. J is TRBJ1-4 and V is TRBV7-2; 9 bases map to TRBD1. After removal of 4 bases from V and 4 bases from J, the junction contained 1 base not matched to a gene. Germline V gene sequence: CDR1 SGHTA, CDR2 FQGNSA. The CDR3 is 14 amino acids.